This T cell receptor beta chain was identified in a study of CD8+CD57+ T cells in acquired aplastic anemia (dated by TCRdb to the late 2010s). About the study as a whole: Extracted DNA from sorted CD4+ and CD8+ cells averaged around 3.3 ug, ranging from about 0.2 to 30 ug. CD8+CD57+ expansion was defined as frequency above the mean frequency observed in healthy subjects.

To note about this clonotype: Its antigen has not been determined. One base away there is no much larger clone; base qualities are not given.

What the study reported, not specific to this receptor: Roughly 30 CD8+ CDR3 sequences were found to be shared between patients and controls, but these sequences appeared to be highly expressed in patients and within the immunodominant clones of the patients. CD8+ Simpson's diversity did not differ significantly between patients and healthy controls (P=0.060).

The CDR3 sequence holds 14 residues, the cysteine and phenylalanine included. CDR3 DNA only is kept here, 42 bases in frame from base 1. The trim is 4 bases for V and 5 bases for J, with a gap of 12 bases between the germline ends. Reading the germline V gene gives CDR1 ENHRY and CDR2 SYGVKD. The patients picked for sequencing were ones in whom flow cytometry had shown an expansion of CD8+CD57+ cells. Every patient had severe acquired aplastic anemia, diagnosed using the International Study of Aplastic Anemia and Agranulocytosis and Camitta criteria. Patients had received no therapy at the time of blood sampling. The study deep-sequenced TCR repertoires of sorted CD4+ and CD8+ blood T cells from severe aplastic anemia patients and healthy subjects. Patients were enrolled in the USA under clinicaltrials.gov protocols 00001620, 01623167, 00001397, 00071045, 00081523 and 00961064. Ficoll-Paque density gradient centrifugation was used to isolate peripheral blood mononuclear cells. CD4+ and CD8+ T cells were sorted by FACS or magnetic beads before DNA extraction.

Genomic DNA was used as template for profiling of TCR beta VDJ combinations and CDR3 sequences. TCR repertoire sequencing was run on an Illumina HiSeq 2000. As for how the authors treated the data: Repertoires were assessed using TRBV/TRBJ rearrangement plots, CDR3 size and DJ length profiles, and Simpson's diversity index. The most abundant DNA sequence in the deep sequencing data was defined as the immunodominant clone. CDR3 amino acid sequences were checked for sharing between subjects and were compared against published repertoires and the VDJdb database. TCRdb trimmed the raw reads at Q25, called clones with MiXCR and kept productive beta chains. Every distinct CDR3 protein forms one entry, paired with its most common genes and DNA. What appears here as the V and J calls and clone size reflects TCRdb's work, not the paper's. The sample has about 290,000 distinct CDR3 sequences on record, approximately 57% of them singletons. Of the sample, around 1.3% is held by the ten largest clones.

Material for sequencing was sorted CD4+, CD8+, or CD8+CD57+ T cells (not recorded which) from PBMCs. The receptor was isolated from a human donor with aplastic anemia. The chain joins TRBV10-3 to TRBJ2-1, with an unclear D gene assignment. Here is the DNA: TGTGCCATCAGTGGAGGCACACCTAACAATGAGCAGTTCTTC. Translated, it reads CAISGGTPNNEQFF.